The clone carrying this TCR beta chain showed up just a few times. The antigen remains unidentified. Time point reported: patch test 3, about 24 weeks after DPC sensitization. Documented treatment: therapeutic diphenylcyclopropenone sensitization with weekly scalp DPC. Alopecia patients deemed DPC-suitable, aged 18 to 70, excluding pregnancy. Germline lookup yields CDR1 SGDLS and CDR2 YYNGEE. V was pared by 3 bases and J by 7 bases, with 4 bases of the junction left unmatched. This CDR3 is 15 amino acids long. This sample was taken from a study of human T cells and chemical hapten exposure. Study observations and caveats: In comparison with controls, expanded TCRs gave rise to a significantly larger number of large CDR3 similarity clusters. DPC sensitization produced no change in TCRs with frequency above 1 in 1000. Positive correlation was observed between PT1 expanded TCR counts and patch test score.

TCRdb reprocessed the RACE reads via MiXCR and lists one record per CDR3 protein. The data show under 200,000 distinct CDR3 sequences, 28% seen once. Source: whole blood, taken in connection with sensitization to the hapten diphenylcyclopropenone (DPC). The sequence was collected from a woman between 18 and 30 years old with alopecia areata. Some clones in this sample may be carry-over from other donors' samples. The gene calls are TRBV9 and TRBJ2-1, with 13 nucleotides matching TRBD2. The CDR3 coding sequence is TGTGCCAGCAGCGCCGGACTAGCGGGGGCAAATGAGCAGTTCTTC. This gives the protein CASSAGLAGANEQFF. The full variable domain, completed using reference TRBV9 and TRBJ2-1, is DSGVTQTPKHLITATGQRVTLRCSPRSGDLSVYWYQQSLDQGLQFLIQYYNGEERAKGNILERFSAQQFPDLHSELNLSSLELGDSALYFCASSAGLAGANEQFFGPGTRLTVL.